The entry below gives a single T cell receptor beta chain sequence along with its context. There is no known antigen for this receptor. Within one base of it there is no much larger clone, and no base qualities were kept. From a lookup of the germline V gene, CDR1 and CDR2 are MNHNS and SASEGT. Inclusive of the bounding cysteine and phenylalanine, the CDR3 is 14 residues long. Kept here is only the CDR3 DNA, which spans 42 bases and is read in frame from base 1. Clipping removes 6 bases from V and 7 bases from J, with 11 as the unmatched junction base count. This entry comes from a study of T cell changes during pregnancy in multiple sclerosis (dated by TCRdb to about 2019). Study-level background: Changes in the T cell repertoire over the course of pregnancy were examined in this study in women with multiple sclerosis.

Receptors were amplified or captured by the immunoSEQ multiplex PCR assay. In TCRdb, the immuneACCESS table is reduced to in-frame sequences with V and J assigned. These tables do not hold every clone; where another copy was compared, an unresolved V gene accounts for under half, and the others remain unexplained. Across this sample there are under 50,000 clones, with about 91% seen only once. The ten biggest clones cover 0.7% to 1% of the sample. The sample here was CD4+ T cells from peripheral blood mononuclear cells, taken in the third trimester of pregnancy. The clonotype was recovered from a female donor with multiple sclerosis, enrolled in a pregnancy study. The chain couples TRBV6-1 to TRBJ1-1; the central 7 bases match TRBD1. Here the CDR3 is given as CASSVDRVRGEAFF. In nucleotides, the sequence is TGTGCCAGCAGCGTTGACAGGGTTCGAGGTGAAGCTTTCTTT.